What follows are 30 T cell receptor beta chains derived from one specimen sequenced in a study of metastatic and nonmetastatic thyroid tumors. TCRdb re-clonotyped the PCR reads via MiXCR. This sample has 36,000 or so clones; roughly 33% occur once, and the top ten carry 15% to 20%. Every patient underwent thyroid surgery untreated. Sequencing was done on a sample of tumor tissue. The receptor set was obtained from a female donor with papillary thyroid cancer or a benign thyroid nodule (not recorded which). Some clones in this sample may be carry-over from other donors' samples.

The rearrangement uses TRBV30 and TRBJ1-1; 9 positions match TRBD1. The ends lost 0 bases at V and 0 bases at J; junction bases unmatched: 11. The germline V gene encodes CDR1 GTSNPN and CDR2 SVGIG (reference sequence). The CDR3 consists of 18 residues. Written as DNA, the CDR3 is TGTGCCTGGAGTGTAGACAGGGGGTCTAAAGAACTGAACACTGAAGCTTTCTTT. Its protein product is CAWSVDRGSKELNTEAFF.

This chain joins TRBV13 and TRBJ1-2, with D perhaps matching TRBD1 (5 bases). Germline loops: CDR1 PRHDT, CDR2 FYEKMQ (reference sequence). With 0 bases removed from V and 8 bases from J, the gap between germline ends came to 13 bases. This CDR3 has 14 amino acids. CDR3 residues: CASSLGGALKGYTF. CDR3 nucleotides: TGTGCCAGCAGCTTAGGAGGGGCTTTGAAGGGCTACACCTTC.

The CDR3 here is CASQQISGANVLTF. The CDR3, as DNA: TGTGCCAGCCAACAGATCTCTGGGGCCAACGTCCTGACTTTC. V is TRBV27 and J is TRBJ2-6; the D is unclear. V was trimmed by 8 bases and J by 0 bases, leaving 8 bases between them. The CDR3 has 14 amino acids. Germline V lookup: CDR1 MNHEY, CDR2 SMNVEV (reference sequence). Based on the CDR3 plus reference TRBV27 and TRBJ2-6, the full variable domain is EAQVTQNPRYLITVTGKKLTVTCSQNMNHEYMSWYRQDPGLGLRQIYYSMNVEVTDKGDVPEGYKVSRKEKRNFPLILESPSPNQTSLYFCASQQISGANVLTFGAGSRLTVL.

This rearrangement joins TRBV11-3 to TRBJ2-7; no clear D gene. The germline V gene encodes CDR1 SGHNT and CDR2 YENEEA. The CDR3 loop spans 14 amino acids. With 5 bases removed from V and 5 bases from J, the gap between germline ends came to 16 bases. The CDR3, as DNA: TGTGCCAGCAGCCCCCCCTCCGGGCCCCACGAGCAGTACTTC. Its translation: CASSPPSGPHEQYF.

J is TRBJ2-7 and V is TRBV12-3 or TRBV12-4; D possibly corresponds to TRBD2 (6 bases). Trimming removed 7 bases at V and 6 bases at J, with 22 bases between. The CDR3 spans 15 residues. This chain's CDR3 is CASTRATGGSGEQYF. For the CDR3, the DNA is TGTGCCAGCACCCGAGCCACAGGAGGGAGTGGCGAGCAGTACTTC.

This clone has just a few counts. The chain uses TRBV20-1 and TRBJ2-1; D is unresolved. The V gene's germline CDR1 is DFQATT and CDR2 SNEGSKA (reference sequence). Between the trimmed V and J ends, which lost 3 bases and 12 bases, there was a span of 12 bases. The CDR3 totals 11 residues. CDR3 bases: TGCAGTGCTAGGAGGAGCGCCCTGCAGTTCTTC. It yields the protein CSARRSALQFF.

This clone was seen a handful of times. V usage is TRBV7-8 and J usage is TRBJ2-1, with 9 bases that match TRBD2. Trimming took 6 bases from V and 8 from J; bases not matched to a gene: 17. The V gene's germline CDR1 is SGHVS and CDR2 FQNEAQ. This CDR3 comprises 17 residues. CDR3 amino acids: CASSRTLTGLALDEQFF. CDR3 DNA: TGTGCCAGCAGTCGAACCCTTACGGGACTAGCTTTAGATGAGCAGTTCTTC.

This sequence joins TRBV6-5 and TRBJ2-7; 11 bases align to TRBD2. V lost 2 bases to trimming and J lost 2 bases; unmatched junction nucleotides: 5. The CDR3 spans 16 residues. CDR1 and CDR2 from the germline V gene are MNHEY and SVGAGI. The chain's CDR3 is CASSYQRTSGPYEQYF. Here the CDR3 DNA reads TGTGCCAGCAGTTACCAACGGACTAGCGGGCCCTACGAGCAGTACTTC.

The table lists this clone with a few counts. The chain joins TRBV6-1 to TRBJ2-7; the D gene is possibly TRBD1 (6 bases). V shed 7 bases and J shed 3 bases, with 13 bases lying between them. The CDR3 totals 13 residues. The germline gives CDR1 MNHNS, CDR2 SASEGT. The CDR3 region is CASIRDTIYEQYF. CDR3 sequence (DNA): TGTGCCAGCATTAGGGACACAATCTACGAGCAGTACTTC.

This chain links TRBV20-1 with TRBJ1-2; the D gene is possibly TRBD1 (5 bases). The CDR3 has 16 residues. Trimming stripped 1 base from V and 0 bases from J, with 15 bases between. Germline CDR1 reads DFQATT; CDR2 reads SNEGSKA (reference sequence). The CDR3 coding sequence is TGCAGTGCTAGAGTTCGGGGGAGGATCGCTAACTATGGCTACACCTTC. It codes for CSARVRGRIANYGYTF.

This chain connects TRBV19 to TRBJ1-2; D possibly corresponds to TRBD1 (5 bases). Germline V CDR1 and CDR2: LNHDA, SQIVND (reference sequence). The CDR3 consists of 14 residues. Trimming stripped 1 base from V and 8 bases from J, with 14 bases between. The CDR3 nucleotides are TGTGCCAGTAGTATAGGAGACAGATCAGGAGGCTACACCTTC. This gives the protein CASSIGDRSGGYTF.

The rearrangement links TRBV20-1 to TRBJ2-7; 11 bases line up with TRBD2. The CDR3 is 15 residues long. The V segment lost 1 base and the J segment 4 bases; nucleotides outside the gene matches: 6. CDR1 is DFQATT, CDR2 SNEGSKA, per germline (reference sequence). The CDR3: CSARVSGRAGYEQYF. CDR3 bases: TGCAGTGCTAGAGTTAGCGGGAGGGCGGGATACGAGCAGTACTTC.

This clone turned up a few times. The chain is built from TRBV20-1 and TRBJ1-1; D is unresolved. Germline lookup yields CDR1 DFQATT and CDR2 SNEGSKA (reference sequence). There are 13 residues in the CDR3. Trimming removed 5 bases from V and 9 bases from J, with 19 bases in between. In nucleotides, the CDR3 is TGCAGTGCTCCCCCCGGCGAGGGCCGAAAAGCTTTCTTT. Its protein product is CSAPPGEGRKAFF.

This clone came up a few times. The chain uses TRBV19 and TRBJ2-7; TRBD1 agrees at 11 bases. The CDR3 is 15 amino acids. Trimming cost V 4 bases and J 3 bases; bases outside gene matches: 5. The germline V gene encodes CDR1 LNHDA and CDR2 SQIVND (reference sequence). The CDR3 region is CASSTGQGAVYEQYF. DNA for the CDR3: TGTGCCAGTAGTACAGGACAGGGGGCTGTCTACGAGCAGTACTTC.

This clone was recorded a few times. The chain joins TRBV6-2 or TRBV6-3 to TRBJ2-5; D ambiguous. Germline CDR1 reads MNHEY; CDR2 reads SVGEGT. The CDR3 has 13 amino acids. V shed 2 bases and J shed 4 bases, with 8 bases lying between them. CDR3 region: CASSYDAGETQYF. The CDR3 bases are TGTGCCAGCAGTTACGATGCAGGAGAGACCCAGTACTTC.

This clone was picked up a small number of times. The rearrangement links TRBV6-1 to TRBJ2-7; possibly TRBD1 for D (5 bases). Trimming stripped 4 bases from V and 3 bases from J, with 10 bases between. Looked up from germline, CDR1 is MNHNS and CDR2 is SASEGT. This CDR3 is 13 amino acids long. CDR3 nucleotide sequence: TGTGCCAGCAGTGTGGCCAGGGACTACGAGCAGTACTTC. This gives the protein CASSVARDYEQYF.

This clone was found a few times. The V gene is TRBV7-9, the J gene TRBJ1-6; 8 nucleotides align to TRBD1. The CDR3 is made up of 15 amino acids. Per germline, CDR1 SEHNR and CDR2 FQNEAQ (reference sequence). Unmatched junction bases numbered 2, after V lost 1 base and J lost 6 bases. The CDR3 protein is CASSLGQGFNSPLHF. DNA of the CDR3: TGTGCCAGCAGCTTAGGACAGGGGTTTAATTCACCCCTCCACTTT. Together with reference TRBV7-9 and TRBJ1-6, the CDR3 gives the full variable domain: DTGVSQNPRHKITKRGQNVTFRCDPISEHNRLYWYRQTLGQGPEFLTYFQNEAQLEKSRLLSDRFSAERPKGSFSTLEIQRTEQGDSAMYLCASSLGQGFNSPLHFGNGTRLTVT.

This chain links TRBV11-3 with TRBJ2-3, with D possibly TRBD1 on 5 matching bases. The end of the DNA fits TRBJ1-5 better, so the J call may be wrong. The germline V gene encodes CDR1 SGHNT and CDR2 YENEEA. The CDR3 contains 14 residues. This CDR3 reads CASSRGGSTDTQHF. In DNA form, the CDR3 reads TGTGCCAGCAGTCGCGGGGGGAGCACAGATACGCAGCATTTT.

V is TRBV5-4 and J is TRBJ1-6; 9 bases line up with TRBD1. Losses at the gene ends were 5 bases for V and 7 bases for J; bases not matched to a gene: 10. Germline-derived CDR1 and CDR2 are SGHNT and YYREEE (reference sequence). The CDR3 spans 16 residues. In DNA, the CDR3 is TGTGCCAGCAGGTACACAGGGGGCGCAGAGAATTCACCCCTCCACTTT. Amino acids: CASRYTGGAENSPLHF.

This clone was observed a few times. The CDR3 nucleotides read TGTGCCAGCAGTTACTCGATGGATTCTGGGGCCAACGTCCTGACTTTC. Protein: CASSYSMDSGANVLTF. The J gene is TRBJ2-6, the V gene TRBV6-6; D is unresolved. From germline, CDR1 is MNHNY and CDR2 SVGAGI (reference sequence). The V end was cut by 0 bases, the J end by 1 base, with 7 bases between. The CDR3 has 16 residues.

This clone was seen at least ten times. The rearrangement uses TRBV30 and TRBJ1-2, with 11 bases aligning to TRBD1. The CDR3 length is 14 residues. Per the germline V gene, CDR1 is GTSNPN and CDR2 is SVGIG (reference sequence). Unmatched junction bases numbered 7, after V lost 2 bases and J lost 8 bases. In DNA, the CDR3 is TGTGCCTGGAGTAAAGGACAGGGGGCTCTCGGCTACACCTTC. Protein: CAWSKGQGALGYTF.

This clone has more than one count but fewer than ten. The CDR3 loop is CASSFMGVGDTQYF. The CDR3 DNA reads TGTGCCAGCAGTTTCATGGGGGTAGGAGATACGCAGTATTTT. This chain links TRBV12-3 or TRBV12-4 with TRBJ2-3, with D perhaps assigned TRBD1 or TRBD2 (5 bases each). The V end was cut by 3 bases, the J end by 5 bases, with 12 bases between. This CDR3 contains 14 residues.

This clone was counted between two and nine times. As the CDR3 is not closed by the conserved phenylalanine or tryptophan, this likely results from a read error. It is unclear where the CDR3 begins or ends on the DNA, so no DNA is shown, and the CDR3 is as TCRdb lists it. The J gene is TRBJ2-5, the V gene TRBV4-1; the table assigns TRBD1, which was not confirmed against the DNA. The germline V gene encodes CDR1 MGHRA and CDR2 YSYEKL. The CDR3 extends over 15 residues, inclusive of both ends. The CDR3 is CARQLAGGRGQEAWL.

This clone showed up just a few times. A read error may produce the germline difference seen at one junction end. Other DNA sequences of this sample code for an identical CDR3. The CDR3 nucleotides read TGTGCCAGCAGTTTTGGGGGAACCACAAACTATGGCTATACCTTC. Translating it yields CASSFGGTTNYGYTF. The J gene is TRBJ1-2, the V gene TRBV27; D is possibly TRBD1 (5 bases). The CDR3 loop spans 15 amino acids. Germline V lookup: CDR1 MNHEY, CDR2 SMNVEV (reference sequence).

In this sample, this clone turned up a few times. This chain joins TRBV12-3 or TRBV12-4 and TRBJ1-1, with no clear D. Trimming took 3 bases from V and 0 from J, leaving 11 bases between them. This CDR3 region has 15 residues. Here the CDR3 DNA reads TGTGCCAGCAGTTTCGAGGCGGCCTTGAACACTGAAGCTTTCTTT. This gives the protein CASSFEAALNTEAFF.

This rearrangement joins TRBV5-1 to TRBJ2-3; 12 positions agree with TRBD2. CDR1 is SGHRS, CDR2 YFSETQ, per germline. The CDR3 spans 16 residues. V trimming: 1 base; J trimming: 6 bases; junction bases outside the gene matches: 6. The CDR3 bases are TGCGCCAGCAGCTTGAGGCTAGCGGGAGGGTTTGATACGCAGTATTTT. Its protein product is CASSLRLAGGFDTQYF. The full variable domain, completed using reference TRBV5-1 and TRBJ2-3, is KAGVTQTPRYLIKTRGQQVTLSCSPISGHRSVSWYQQTPGQGLQFLFEYFSETQRNKGNFPGRFSGRQFSNSRSEMNVSTLELGDSALYLCASSLRLAGGFDTQYFGPGTRLTVL.

This clone was recorded a few times. The CDR3 region has the DNA TGTGCCAGCAGTTTCGACATCTCTGGGGCCAACGTCCTGACTTTC. Translated: CASSFDISGANVLTF. J is TRBJ2-6 and V is TRBV6-2 or TRBV6-3; D uncertain. CDR3 length equals 15 residues. The germline gives CDR1 MNHEY, CDR2 SVGEGT. Trimming took 4 bases from V and 0 from J, leaving 7 bases between them.

This clone came up many times. The V call is TRBV6-1, the J call TRBJ2-7; TRBD1 matches 7 bases. Germline loops: CDR1 MNHNS, CDR2 SASEGT. The CDR3 spans 14 residues. V trimming: 6 bases; J trimming: 3 bases; junction bases outside the gene matches: 8. The CDR3 reads CASRNRGDSYEQYF. In nucleotides, the CDR3 is TGTGCCAGCAGGAACAGGGGAGATAGCTACGAGCAGTACTTC.

The chain has TRBV6-5 and TRBJ1-2; D possibly corresponds to TRBD1 (5 bases). The CDR3 has 13 residues. V was shortened by 2 bases and J by 2 bases, with 6 bases between the two germline ends. Per germline, CDR1 MNHEY and CDR2 SVGAGI. The CDR3 spells CASSYPGNYGYTF. CDR3 coding DNA: TGTGCCAGCAGTTACCCAGGGAACTATGGCTACACCTTC.

The chain has TRBV2 and TRBJ2-7; 9 bases are shared with TRBD2. This CDR3 is 13 amino acids long. Germline loops: CDR1 SNHLY, CDR2 FYNNEI. V was pared by 8 bases and J by 3 bases, with 5 bases of the junction left unmatched. CDR3 sequence: CASGMTSGYEQYF. The CDR3 DNA reads TGTGCCAGCGGTATGACTAGCGGCTACGAGCAGTACTTC.